The text below deals with one T cell receptor (beta chain). The data were produced by immunoSEQ multiplex PCR, yet TCRdb's version contains in-frame clones alone and is incomplete. Among over 45,000 clones listed, 90% were seen once. The entry originates in a study of T cell changes during pregnancy in multiple sclerosis. The trim removed 4 bases at V and 6 bases at J, leaving 4 bases unmatched. The CDR3 totals 14 residues. The V gene's germline CDR1 is MNHNS and CDR2 SASEGT. The receptor was derived from a female donor in good health, enrolled as a control in a pregnancy study. Source: peripheral blood, taken in the first trimester of pregnancy. The rearrangement joins TRBV6-1 to TRBJ1-3; 9 bases agree with TRBD1. Here the CDR3 reads CASSGGTGINTIYF. The CDR3 region has the DNA TGTGCCAGCAGTGGGGGGACAGGGATAAACACCATATATTTT.